This passage covers 8 T cell receptor beta chains from one sample sequenced in a study of response to subunit inactivated influenza vaccine. MiXCR was run by TCRdb on the RT-PCR reads, yielding one entry per CDR3 protein. The sample includes 650,000 to 800,000 distinct CDR3 sequences, approximately 14% of them seen just once. The sample consisted of PBMCs from blood, taken 14 to 15 days before vaccination. The source is a man aged 45 to 65 who received an inactivated influenza vaccine.

This clonotype was recorded many times. J is TRBJ2-1 and V is TRBV25-1; D ambiguous. V lost 3 bases, J lost 0 bases, and 6 bases lay in between. The germline CDR1 and CDR2 sequences are MGHDK and SYGVNS. There are 14 residues in the CDR3. CDR3 loop: CASSDAYSYNEQFF. The CDR3 region has the DNA TGTGCCAGCAGTGACGCATACTCCTACAATGAGCAGTTCTTC.

The genes are TRBV4-1 and TRBJ2-7; D uncertain. Germline V CDR1 and CDR2: MGHRA, YSYEKL. Between the trimmed V and J ends, which lost 6 bases and 0 bases, there was a span of 24 bases. The CDR3 consists of 18 residues. The CDR3: CASSHHPPAQQISYEQYF. The CDR3 region has the DNA TGCGCCAGCAGTCATCACCCCCCGGCACAGCAGATCTCCTACGAGCAGTACTTC.

As to this clonotype: Germline and junction disagree at one end, which may indicate a read error. V is TRBV7-7 and J is TRBJ2-7, with D hard to call. The CDR3 has 16 residues. Germline values: CDR1 SSHAT, CDR2 FNYEAQ (reference sequence). Here the CDR3 reads CASSLGAIIKIYEQYF. CDR3 DNA sequence: TGTGCTAGCAGCTTAGGAGCGATAATCAAAATCTACGAGCAGTACTTC.

This clonotype was recorded at least ten times. V gene TRBV15 combines with J gene TRBJ2-2, with D possibly being TRBD1 (5 bases). Trimming cost V 5 bases and J 3 bases, with 13 bases left between them. CDR1 and CDR2 (germline): LNHNV, YYDKDF (reference sequence). The CDR3 loop spans 15 amino acids. This chain's CDR3 is CATSPRQSYTGELFF. Written as DNA, the CDR3 is TGTGCCACCAGCCCGAGACAGTCATACACCGGGGAGCTGTTTTTT.

The rearrangement links TRBV5-1 to TRBJ2-1, with 10 positions matching TRBD2. This CDR3 comprises 17 residues. CDR1 and CDR2 (germline): SGHRS, YFSETQ. V lost 1 base to trimming and J lost 3 bases; unmatched junction nucleotides: 7. The CDR3 bases are TGCGCCAGCAGCTTGCGGGTAGCGGGGGGACTCTACAATGAGCAGTTCTTC. Its translation is CASSLRVAGGLYNEQFF. Variable domain in full (rest from reference TRBV5-1 and TRBJ2-1): KAGVTQTPRYLIKTRGQQVTLSCSPISGHRSVSWYQQTPGQGLQFLFEYFSETQRNKGNFPGRFSGRQFSNSRSEMNVSTLELGDSALYLCASSLRVAGGLYNEQFFGPGTRLTVL.

The chain is built from TRBV7-2 and TRBJ1-1, with 9 positions matching TRBD1. V gave up 1 base and J gave up 5 bases; unmatched junction bases: 5. Germline V gene sequence: CDR1 SGHTA, CDR2 FQGNSA. The CDR3 has 15 residues. Written as DNA, the CDR3 is TGTGCCAGCAGCTTAGGATGGACAGGGGCAACTGAAGCTTTCTTT. It yields the protein CASSLGWTGATEAFF.

This clonotype turned up a few times. This chain uses TRBV25-1 with TRBJ2-7, with D unclear. V shed 6 bases and J shed 10 bases, with 16 bases lying between them. CDR1 and CDR2 (germline): MGHDK, SYGVNS. This CDR3 region has 12 residues. The CDR3 DNA is TGTGCCAGCAGGGGCCCCGCGGTAACCCAGTACTTC. Translated: CASRGPAVTQYF.

This clonotype has at least ten counts. The V call is TRBV5-1, the J call TRBJ2-3; D gene uncertain. Trimming took off 0 bases at V and 4 bases at J, with 12 bases between the two ends. Germline CDR1 is SGHRS and CDR2 is YFSETQ. This CDR3 has 15 residues. The CDR3 spells CASSLGIAPPDTQYF. CDR3 coding DNA: TGCGCCAGCAGCTTGGGGATCGCCCCGCCAGATACGCAGTATTTT.